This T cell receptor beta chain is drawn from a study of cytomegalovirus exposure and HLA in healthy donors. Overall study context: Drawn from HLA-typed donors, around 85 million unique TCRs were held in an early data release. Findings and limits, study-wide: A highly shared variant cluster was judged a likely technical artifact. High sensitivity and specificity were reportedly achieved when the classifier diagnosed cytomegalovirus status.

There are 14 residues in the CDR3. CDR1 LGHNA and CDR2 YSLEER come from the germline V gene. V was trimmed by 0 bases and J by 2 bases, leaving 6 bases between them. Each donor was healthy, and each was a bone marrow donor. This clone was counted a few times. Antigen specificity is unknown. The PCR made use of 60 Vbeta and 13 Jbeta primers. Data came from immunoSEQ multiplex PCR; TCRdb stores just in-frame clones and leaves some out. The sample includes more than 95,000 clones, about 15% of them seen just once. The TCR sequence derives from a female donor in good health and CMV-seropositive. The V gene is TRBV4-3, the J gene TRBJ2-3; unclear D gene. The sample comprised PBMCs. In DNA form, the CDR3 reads TGCGCCAGCAGCCAAGAACGAGTCACAGATACGCAGTATTTT. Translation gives CASSQERVTDTQYF.